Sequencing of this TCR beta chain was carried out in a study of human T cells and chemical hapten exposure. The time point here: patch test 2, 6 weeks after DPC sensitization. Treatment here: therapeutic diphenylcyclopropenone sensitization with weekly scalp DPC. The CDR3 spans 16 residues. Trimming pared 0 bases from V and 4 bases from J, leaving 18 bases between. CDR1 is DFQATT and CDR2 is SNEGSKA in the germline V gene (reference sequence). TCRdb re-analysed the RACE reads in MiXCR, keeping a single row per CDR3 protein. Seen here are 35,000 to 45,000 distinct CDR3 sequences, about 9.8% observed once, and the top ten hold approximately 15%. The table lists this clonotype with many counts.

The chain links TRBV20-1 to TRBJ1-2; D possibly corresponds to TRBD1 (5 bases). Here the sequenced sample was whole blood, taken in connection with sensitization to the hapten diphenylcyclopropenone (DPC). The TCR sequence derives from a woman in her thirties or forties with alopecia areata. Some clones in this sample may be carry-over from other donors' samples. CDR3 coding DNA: TGCAGTGCTAGAGATCCGGGAGGGGCTGCTAGCTATGGCTACACCTTC. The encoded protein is CSARDPGGAASYGYTF.